Below, 8 T cell receptor beta chains from the same sample are listed, as sequenced in a study of tumour-infiltrating T cells in Burkitt lymphoma. Produced via immunoSEQ multiplex PCR; TCRdb's table is partial and in-frame only. This sample has some 14,000 clones, with 75% found just once. Sequenced input: tumor tissue. The receptors originated from a human donor with diffuse large B-cell lymphoma.

The chain links TRBV6-1 to TRBJ2-2, with TRBD1 identical over 9 bases. In germline, CDR1 is MNHNS, CDR2 SASEGT. The J segment lost 0 bases and the V segment lost 6 bases, leaving 2 bases of the junction unmatched. The CDR3 consists of 15 residues. CDR3 sequence: CASRRDRANTGELFF. The CDR3 DNA reads as TGTGCCAGCAGGAGGGACAGGGCGAACACCGGGGAGCTGTTTTTT.

In this sample, this clone is large. The V and J genes are TRBV6-1 and TRBJ2-3, with D unclear. The germline V gene encodes CDR1 MNHNS and CDR2 SASEGT. V was cut by 11 bases and J by 0 bases, with 9 bases left in between. The CDR3 sequence is 12 residues long. CDR3 DNA: TGTGCCGGATCAATTAGCACAGATACGCAGTATTTT. The encoded protein is CAGSISTDTQYF.

The V call is TRBV6-1, the J call TRBJ2-1; the D gene is possibly TRBD2 (5 bases). The CDR3 runs 14 residues. Trimming shortened V by 1 base and J by 7 bases, and 11 bases separated the two germline ends. Germline-derived CDR1 and CDR2 are MNHNS and SASEGT. This CDR3 is CASSEGTLINEQFF. The DNA of the CDR3 is TGTGCCAGCAGTGAAGGGACTTTGATAAATGAGCAGTTCTTC.

The rearrangement uses TRBV27 and TRBJ2-1; D call uncertain. The germline V gene encodes CDR1 MNHEY and CDR2 SMNVEV (reference sequence). Trimming stripped 2 bases from V and 5 bases from J, with 7 bases between. The CDR3 length is 13 residues. The CDR3 reads CASSLLGNNEQFF. CDR3 bases: TGTGCCAGCAGTTTACTAGGGAACAATGAGCAGTTCTTC.

The rearrangement joins TRBV9 to TRBJ2-7; TRBD2 is a possible D gene (5 bases). Germline CDR1 and CDR2: SGDLS and YYNGEE. CDR3 length equals 17 residues. V was pared by 0 bases and J by 0 bases, with 16 bases between. This chain's CDR3 is CASSVEGSSVSSYEQYF. The DNA for the CDR3 is TGTGCCAGCAGCGTAGAAGGAAGTAGCGTCAGCTCCTACGAGCAGTACTTC.

This rearrangement joins TRBV5-3 to TRBJ2-5; 9 positions match TRBD1. TRBV5-3 is an ORF for which the function is uncertain. V gave up 1 base and J gave up 7 bases; unmatched junction bases: 11. The CDR3 runs 16 residues. CDR3 bases: TGTGCCAGAAGCTTGAGAACAGGGGGCCTACCCGGGACCCAGTACTTC. It yields the protein CARSLRTGGLPGTQYF.

This clone was observed a few times. This chain links TRBV7-2 with TRBJ1-2, with D unresolved. V shed 2 bases and J shed 12 bases, with 13 bases lying between them. The CDR3 consists of 12 residues. Germline CDR1 is SGHTA and CDR2 is FQGNSA. The CDR3 coding sequence is TGTGCCAGCAGCTTATTCGCCAACTTAGACACCTTC. Encoded protein: CASSLFANLDTF.

This clone was seen a single time. V is TRBV14 and J is TRBJ2-1; no firm D call. Deletions cut 3 bases from V and 9 bases from J, with 6 bases between. The CDR3 has 11 residues. CDR1 is SGHDN, CDR2 FVKESK, per germline. For the CDR3, the DNA is TGTGCCAGCAGCCATGAGCTTGAGCAGTTCTTC. Protein product: CASSHELEQFF. Full variable domain (outside the CDR3, taken from reference TRBV14 and TRBJ2-1): EAGVTQFPSHSVIEKGQTVTLRCDPISGHDNLYWYRRVMGKEIKFLLHFVKESKQDESGMPNNRFLAERTGGTYSTLKVQPAELEDSGVYFCASSHELEQFFGPGTRLTVL.